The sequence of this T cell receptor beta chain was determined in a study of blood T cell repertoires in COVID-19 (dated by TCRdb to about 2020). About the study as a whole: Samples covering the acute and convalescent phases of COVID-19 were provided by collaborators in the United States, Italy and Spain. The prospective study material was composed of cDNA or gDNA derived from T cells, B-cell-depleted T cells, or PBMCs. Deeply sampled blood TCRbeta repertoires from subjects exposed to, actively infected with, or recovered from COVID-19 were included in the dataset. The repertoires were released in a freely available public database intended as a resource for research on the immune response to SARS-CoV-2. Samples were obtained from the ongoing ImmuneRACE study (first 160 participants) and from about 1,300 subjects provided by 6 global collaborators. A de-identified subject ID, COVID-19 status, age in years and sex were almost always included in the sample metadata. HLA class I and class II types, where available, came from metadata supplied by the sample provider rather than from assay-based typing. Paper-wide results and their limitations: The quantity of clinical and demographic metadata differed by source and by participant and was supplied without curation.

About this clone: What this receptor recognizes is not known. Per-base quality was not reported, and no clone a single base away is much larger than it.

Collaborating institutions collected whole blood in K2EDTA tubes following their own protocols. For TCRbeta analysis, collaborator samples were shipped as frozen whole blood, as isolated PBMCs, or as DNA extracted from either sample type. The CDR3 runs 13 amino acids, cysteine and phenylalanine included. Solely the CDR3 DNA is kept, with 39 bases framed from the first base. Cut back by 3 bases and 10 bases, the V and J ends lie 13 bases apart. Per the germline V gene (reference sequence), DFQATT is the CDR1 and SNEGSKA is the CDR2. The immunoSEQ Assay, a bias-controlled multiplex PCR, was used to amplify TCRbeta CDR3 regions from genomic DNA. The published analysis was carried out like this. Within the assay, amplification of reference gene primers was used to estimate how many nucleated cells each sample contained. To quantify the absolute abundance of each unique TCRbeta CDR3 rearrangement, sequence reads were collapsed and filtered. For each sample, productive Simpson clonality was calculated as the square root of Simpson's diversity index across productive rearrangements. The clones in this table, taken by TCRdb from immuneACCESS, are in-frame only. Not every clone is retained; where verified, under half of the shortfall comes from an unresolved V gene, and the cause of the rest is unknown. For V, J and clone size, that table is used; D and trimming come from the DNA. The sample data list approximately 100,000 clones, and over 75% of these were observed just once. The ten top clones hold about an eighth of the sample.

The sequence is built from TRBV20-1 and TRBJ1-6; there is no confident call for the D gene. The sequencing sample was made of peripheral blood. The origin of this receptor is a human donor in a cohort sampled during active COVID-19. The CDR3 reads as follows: CSASLTVRSPLHF. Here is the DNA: TGCAGTGCTAGTTTAACAGTTAGATCACCCCTCCACTTT.